The present T cell receptor beta chain was sequenced within a study of shared clonotypes between healthy human individuals. Study-wide results and caveats: Researchers sampled blood only, noting tissue repertoires likely differ.

CD45RO-negative, CCR7-selected cells formed the naive CD8 fraction, which excluded terminally differentiated effector memory CD45RA+ cells. Produced via immunoSEQ multiplex PCR; TCRdb's table is partial and in-frame only. The sample carries about 2.2 million clones, around 93% recorded once. To note about this clone: Antigen: not known.

CDR3 length: 13 amino acids. CDR1 and CDR2 (germline): ENHRY, SYGVKD. V was shortened by 6 bases and J by 3 bases, with 11 bases between the two germline ends. The clonotype was recovered from a man younger than 35 in good health. Some clones in this sample may be carry-over from other donors' samples. The sequenced sample consisted of naive CD8+ T cells from PBMCs. The V and J genes are TRBV10-3 and TRBJ1-1; D not certain. CDR3 in DNA: TGTGCCATCAGAGACCAGAGGTACACTGAAGCTTTCTTT. Translated, it gives CAIRDQRYTEAFF.